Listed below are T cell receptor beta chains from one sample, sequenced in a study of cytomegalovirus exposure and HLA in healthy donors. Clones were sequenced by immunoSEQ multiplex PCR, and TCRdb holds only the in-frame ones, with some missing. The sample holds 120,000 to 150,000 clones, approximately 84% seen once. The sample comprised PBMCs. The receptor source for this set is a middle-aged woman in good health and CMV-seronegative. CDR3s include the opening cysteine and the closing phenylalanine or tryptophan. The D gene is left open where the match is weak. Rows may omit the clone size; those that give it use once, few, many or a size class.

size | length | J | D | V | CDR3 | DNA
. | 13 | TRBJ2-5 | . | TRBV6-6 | CASSLPTPGVQYF | TGTGCCAGCAGTCTCCCCACCCCGGGAGTCCAGTACTTC
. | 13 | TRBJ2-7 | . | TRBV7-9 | CASSLPGYDEQYF | TGTGCCAGCAGCTTACCAGGGTACGACGAGCAGTACTTC
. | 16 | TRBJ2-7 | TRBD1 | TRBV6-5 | CASSYRVTGGIYEQYF | TGTGCCAGCAGTTACCGTGTGACAGGGGGCATCTACGAGCAGTACTTC
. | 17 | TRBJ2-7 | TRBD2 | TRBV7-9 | CASSSNRLAGVKYEQYF | TGTGCCAGCAGCTCGAACAGGCTAGCGGGAGTAAAATACGAGCAGTACTTC
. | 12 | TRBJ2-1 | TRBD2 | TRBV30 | CAWSVGGSGQFF | TGTGCCTGGAGTGTCGGCGGGAGTGGGCAGTTCTTC
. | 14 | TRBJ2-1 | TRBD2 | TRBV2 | CASKRASGRNEQFF | TGTGCCAGCAAGAGGGCTAGCGGGCGTAATGAGCAGTTCTTC
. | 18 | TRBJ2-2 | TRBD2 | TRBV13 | CASSPIPTSALNTGELFF | TGTGCCAGCAGCCCAATCCCCACTAGCGCCTTGAACACCGGGGAGCTGTTTTTT
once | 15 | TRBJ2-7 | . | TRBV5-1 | CASSETLGASGEQYF | TGCGCCAGCAGCGAGACTCTTGGTGCTTCGGGAGAGCAGTACTTC
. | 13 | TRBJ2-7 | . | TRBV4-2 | CASSAGGSYEQYF | TGTGCCAGCAGCGCCGGCGGCTCCTACGAGCAGTACTTC
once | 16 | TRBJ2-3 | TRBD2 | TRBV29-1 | CSVEDPWREGTDTQYF | TGCAGCGTTGAAGATCCCTGGCGGGAGGGCACAGATACGCAGTATTTT
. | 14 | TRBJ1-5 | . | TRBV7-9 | CASSLDLGSQPQHF | TGTGCCAGCAGCTTAGATTTGGGGAGTCAGCCCCAGCATTTT
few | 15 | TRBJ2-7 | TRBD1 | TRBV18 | CASSPPRQGIYEQYF | TGTGCCAGCTCACCACCGAGACAGGGAATCTACGAGCAGTACTTC
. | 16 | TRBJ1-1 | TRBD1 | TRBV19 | CASKIDRAASHTEAFF | TGTGCCAGTAAGATCGACAGGGCGGCGAGTCACACTGAAGCTTTCTTT
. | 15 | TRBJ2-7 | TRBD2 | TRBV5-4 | CASSLPGTSRFEQYF | TGTGCCAGCAGCTTGCCCGGGACTAGCCGGTTCGAGCAGTACTTC
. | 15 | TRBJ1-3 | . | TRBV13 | CASSLRGGAINTIYF | TGTGCCAGCAGCTTGAGGGGAGGAGCCATAAACACCATATATTTT
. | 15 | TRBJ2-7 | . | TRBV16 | CASSRYTGTLYEQYF | TGTGCCAGCAGCCGTTATACAGGGACCCTCTACGAGCAGTACTTC
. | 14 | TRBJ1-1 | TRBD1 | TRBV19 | CASSGTGLIPEAFF | TGTGCCAGTAGTGGGACAGGGCTGATCCCTGAAGCTTTCTTT
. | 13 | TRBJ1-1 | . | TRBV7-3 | CASSTRGRTEAFF | TGTGCCAGCAGCACCAGGGGAAGAACTGAAGCTTTCTTT
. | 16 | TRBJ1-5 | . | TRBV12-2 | CASRLDTGFMDQPQHF | TGTGCAAGTCGCTTAGATACAGGGTTCATGGATCAGCCCCAGCATTTT
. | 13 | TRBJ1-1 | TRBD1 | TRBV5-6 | CASSVTGGTEAFF | TGTGCCAGCAGCGTGACAGGGGGCACTGAAGCTTTCTTT
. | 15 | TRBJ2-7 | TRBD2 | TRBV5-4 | CASSSRASGSYEQYF | TGTGCCAGCAGCTCTCGGGCTAGCGGGAGTTACGAGCAGTACTTC
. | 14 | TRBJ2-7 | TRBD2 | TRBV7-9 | CASSLLAGVREQYF | TGTGCCAGCAGCTTGTTAGCGGGAGTCCGCGAGCAGTACTTC
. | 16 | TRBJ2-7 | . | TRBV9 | CASSPYRSGSAYEQYF | TGTGCCAGCAGCCCGTACCGAAGCGGGTCCGCCTACGAGCAGTACTTC
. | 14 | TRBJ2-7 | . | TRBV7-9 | CASSLAGGGDEQYF | TGTGCCAGCAGCTTAGCGGGAGGTGGGGACGAGCAGTACTTC
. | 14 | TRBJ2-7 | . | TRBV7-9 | CASSGRQYSYEQYF | TGTGCCAGCAGCGGTCGACAGTATTCCTACGAGCAGTACTTC
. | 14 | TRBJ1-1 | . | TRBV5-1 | CASSPTPKNTEAFF | TGCGCCAGCAGCCCTACCCCCAAGAACACTGAAGCTTTCTTT
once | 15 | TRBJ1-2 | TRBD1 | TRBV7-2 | CASSSTGTANYGYIF | TGTGCCAGCAGCTCCACCGGGACAGCGAACTATGGCTACATCTTC
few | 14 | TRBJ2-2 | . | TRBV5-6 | CASSWRPNTGELFF | TGTGCCAGCAGCTGGAGACCGAACACCGGGGAGCTGTTTTTT
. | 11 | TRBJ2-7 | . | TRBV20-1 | CSATSHYEQYF | TGCAGTGCTACATCCCACTACGAGCAGTACTTC
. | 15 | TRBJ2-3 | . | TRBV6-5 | CASSPDSLSTDTQYF | TGTGCCAGCAGTCCGGACAGCCTCAGCACAGATACGCAGTATTTT
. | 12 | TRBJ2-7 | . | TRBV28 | CASRVSIGEQYF | TGTGCCAGCAGGGTTTCTATTGGCGAGCAGTACTTC
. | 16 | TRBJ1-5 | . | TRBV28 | CASSRGDFYSNQPQHF | TGTGCCAGCAGCCGAGGAGACTTTTATAGCAATCAGCCCCAGCATTTT
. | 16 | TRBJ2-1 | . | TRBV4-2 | CASSQALAGNLNEQFF | TGTGCCAGCAGCCAAGCCCTCGCCGGGAACCTAAATGAGCAGTTCTTC
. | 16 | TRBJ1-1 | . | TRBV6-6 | CASSYGVGRTNTEAFF | TGTGCCAGCAGTTACGGGGTGGGGCGGACGAACACTGAAGCTTTCTTT
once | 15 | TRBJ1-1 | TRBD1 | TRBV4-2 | CASSLQDRGGTEAFF | TGTGCCAGCAGCCTACAGGACAGGGGGGGAACTGAAGCTTTCTTT
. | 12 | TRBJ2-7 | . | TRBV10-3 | CAIRDTGPEQYF | TGTGCCATCAGGGACACAGGGCCCGAGCAGTACTTC
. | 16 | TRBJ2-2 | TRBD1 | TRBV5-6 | CASSGGQGKWPGELFF | TGTGCCAGCAGCGGCGGACAGGGAAAGTGGCCCGGGGAGCTGTTTTTT
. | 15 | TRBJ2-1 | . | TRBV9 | CASSITLSSYNEQFF | TGTGCCAGCAGCATAACGCTGAGCTCCTACAATGAGCAGTTCTTC
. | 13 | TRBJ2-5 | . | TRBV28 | CASRPTWDSGQYF | TGTGCCAGCAGACCCACCTGGGACAGCGGGCAGTACTTC
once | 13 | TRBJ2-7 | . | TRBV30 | CAWSRLASYEQYF | TGTGCCTGGAGTCGGCTAGCCTCCTACGAGCAGTACTTC
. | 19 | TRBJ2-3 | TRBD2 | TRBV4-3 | CASSQDPAPRTSGSVTQYF | TGCGCCAGCAGCCAAGACCCGGCCCCCCGGACTAGCGGGAGTGTTACGCAGTATTTT